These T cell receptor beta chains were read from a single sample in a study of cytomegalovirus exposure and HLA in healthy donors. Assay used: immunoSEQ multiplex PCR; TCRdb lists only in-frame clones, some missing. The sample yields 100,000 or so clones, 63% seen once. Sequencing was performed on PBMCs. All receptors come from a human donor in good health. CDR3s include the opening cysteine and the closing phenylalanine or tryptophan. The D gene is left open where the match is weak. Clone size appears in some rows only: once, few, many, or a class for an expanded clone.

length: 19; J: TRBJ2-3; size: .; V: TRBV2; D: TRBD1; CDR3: CASIPDRIPRKGAENTQYF; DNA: TGTGCCAGCATCCCGGACAGGATACCTCGAAAGGGGGCCGAGAATACGCAGTATTTT
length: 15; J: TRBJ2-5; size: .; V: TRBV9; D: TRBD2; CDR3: CASSVFSGRQETQYF; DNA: TGTGCCAGCAGCGTCTTTAGCGGGAGGCAAGAGACCCAGTACTTC
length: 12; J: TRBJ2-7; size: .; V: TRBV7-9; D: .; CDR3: CASSFEGNEQYF; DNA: TGTGCCAGCAGCTTCGAGGGTAACGAGCAGTACTTC
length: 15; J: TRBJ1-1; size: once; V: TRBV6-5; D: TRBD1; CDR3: CASSYRGQADTEAFF; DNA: TGTGCCAGCAGTTACAGGGGGCAAGCCGACACTGAAGCTTTCTTT
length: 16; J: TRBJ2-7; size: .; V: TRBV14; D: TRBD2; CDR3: CASSQLAGGPPYEQYF; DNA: TGTGCCAGCAGCCAGCTAGCGGGAGGTCCCCCCTACGAGCAGTACTTC
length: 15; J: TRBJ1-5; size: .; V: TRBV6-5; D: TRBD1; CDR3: CASSSGQGGGQPQHF; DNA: TGTGCCAGCAGCTCGGGACAGGGAGGCGGTCAGCCCCAGCATTTT
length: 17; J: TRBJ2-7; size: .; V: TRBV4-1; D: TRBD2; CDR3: CASSQHSSGRASYEQYF; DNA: TGCGCCAGCAGCCAACACAGTTCGGGGAGGGCGAGCTACGAGCAGTACTTC
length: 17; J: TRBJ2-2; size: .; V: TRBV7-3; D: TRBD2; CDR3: CASSQGLAGAGAGELFF; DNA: TGTGCCAGCAGCCAGGGACTAGCGGGAGCGGGGGCCGGGGAGCTGTTTTTT
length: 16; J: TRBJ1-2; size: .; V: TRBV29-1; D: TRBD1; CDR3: CSVEPQPTGYGYGYTF; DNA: TGCAGCGTTGAACCGCAACCGACAGGGTATGGCTATGGCTACACCTTC
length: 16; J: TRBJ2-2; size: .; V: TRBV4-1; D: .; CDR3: CASSQDSSPYTGELFF; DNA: TGCGCCAGCAGCCAAGATAGCAGCCCTTACACCGGGGAGCTGTTTTTT
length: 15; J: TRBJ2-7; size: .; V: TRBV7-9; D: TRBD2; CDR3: CASNLGFGGDYEQYF; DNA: TGTGCCAGCAACCTAGGCTTCGGGGGGGACTACGAGCAGTACTTC
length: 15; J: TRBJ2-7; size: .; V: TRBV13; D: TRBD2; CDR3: CASSLDPRTSNEQYF; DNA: TGTGCCAGCAGTTTGGACCCGAGGACTAGCAACGAGCAGTACTTC
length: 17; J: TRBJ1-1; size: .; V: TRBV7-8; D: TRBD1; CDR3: CASSLVGTGILNTEAFF; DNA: TGTGCCAGCAGCTTAGTGGGGACAGGGATTTTGAACACTGAAGCTTTCTTT
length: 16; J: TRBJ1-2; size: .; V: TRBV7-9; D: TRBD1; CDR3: CASSLGSGQGAHGYTF; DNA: TGTGCCAGCAGCTTAGGGTCGGGACAGGGGGCGCATGGCTACACCTTC